Described below is a single T cell receptor (beta chain) sequence and its context. Antigen unknown. The CDR3 covers 13 residues. Germline-derived CDR1 and CDR2 are SEHNR and FQNEAQ (reference sequence). Trimming stripped 8 bases from V and 2 bases from J, with 12 bases between. The record originates from a study of T cells in localized non-small cell lung cancer. Points from the study as a whole: Sequencing involved a lone tumor region, leaving heterogeneity possible. Higher blood T cell density went with longer overall survival. Uninvolved neighboring lung showed the greatest T cell clonality, exceeding tumor. Appearance in adjacent lung was seen for a median about 59 of the top 100 tumor clones.

Libraries were prepared by immunoSEQ multiplex PCR; TCRdb keeps only in-frame clonotypes and omits some of them. The sample holds about 40,000 clones; under 90% are singletons and the top ten take under 8%. The V call is TRBV7-9, the J call TRBJ1-1; D remains ambiguous. Sample: peripheral blood mononuclear cells, taken before any cancer treatment. This clonotype was sampled from a male donor aged 60 or older with stage II lung adenocarcinoma. The DNA for the CDR3 is TGTGCCAGCGCCTCAGATCTCAACACTGAAGCTTTCTTT. It is translated as CASASDLNTEAFF.